A single sample gave rise to the 32 T cell receptor beta chains below, sequenced in a study of T cell responses to AZD1222 COVID-19 vaccine. This table comes from immunoSEQ multiplex PCR, and its TCRdb copy is limited to in-frame clones, with some not included. The table shows approximately 120,000 clones, with about nine tenths occurring only once. This specimen consisted of peripheral blood, obtained on day 0 of AZD1222 vaccination. Receptor source: an adult in good health.

The rearrangement uses TRBV7-2 and TRBJ2-2; 9 bases agree with TRBD1. Losses at the gene ends were 7 bases for V and 0 bases for J; bases not matched to a gene: 3. The germline V gene has CDR1 SGHTA and CDR2 FQGNSA. CDR3 length: 15 amino acids. In DNA, the CDR3 is TGTGCCAGCACCTGGGACAGGGCGAACACCGGGGAGCTGTTTTTT. Its protein product is CASTWDRANTGELFF. The full variable domain, in which reference TRBV7-2 and TRBJ2-2 provide the parts outside the CDR3, is GAGVSQSPSNKVTEKGKDVELRCDPISGHTALYWYRQSLGQGLEFLIYFQGNSAPDKSGLPSDRFSAERTGGSVSTLTIQRTQQEDSAVYLCASTWDRANTGELFFGEGSRLTVL.

This chain links TRBV4-3 with TRBJ2-5; either TRBD1 or TRBD2 may fit D (5 bases each). Trimming cost V 4 bases and J 10 bases, with 19 bases left between them. Germline V CDR1 and CDR2: LGHNA, YSLEER. CDR3 length: 14 amino acids. The CDR3 region is CASSPLGRPHGQYF. For the CDR3, the DNA is TGCGCCAGCAGCCCCCTGGGACGTCCCCACGGCCAGTACTTC.

The V call is TRBV28, the J call TRBJ1-5; no clear D. The germline V and J ends were trimmed by 6 bases and 7 bases, with 7 bases remaining between them. The CDR3 has 11 amino acids. From germline, CDR1 is MDHEN and CDR2 SYDVKM. Here the CDR3 DNA reads TGTGCCAGCAGGAGCGGGCAGCCCCAGCATTTT. Translating gives CASRSGQPQHF.

The V call is TRBV9, the J call TRBJ2-2; 14 bases map to TRBD2. The V and J ends lost 6 bases and 3 bases, in that order; junction bases with no gene match: 7. Germline assignment: CDR1 SGDLS and CDR2 YYNGEE. This CDR3 spans 17 amino acids. CDR3 amino acids: CASTPGLAGEYTGELFF. Written as DNA, the CDR3 is TGTGCCAGCACCCCGGGACTAGCGGGAGAGTACACCGGGGAGCTGTTTTTT.

The rearrangement uses TRBV11-2 and TRBJ2-5; D remains ambiguous. This CDR3 is built from 12 residues. Germline assignment: CDR1 SGHAT and CDR2 FQNNGV. V was shortened by 6 bases and J by 2 bases, with 7 bases between the two germline ends. CDR3 protein: CASRPVQETQYF. DNA for the CDR3: TGTGCCAGCAGACCAGTACAAGAGACCCAGTACTTC. Full variable domain (missing parts from reference TRBV11-2 and TRBJ2-5): EAGVAQSPRYKIIEKRQSVAFWCNPISGHATLYWYQQILGQGPKLLIQFQNNGVVDDSQLPKDRFSAERLKGVDSTLKIQPAKLEDSAVYLCASRPVQETQYFGPGTRLLVL.

Here the CDR3 DNA reads TGCGCCAGCAGCCAAGGGGAGACACAGTATTCACCCCTCCACTTT. The encoded protein is CASSQGETQYSPLHF. The chain uses TRBV4-3 and TRBJ1-6; D is unclear. The CDR3 extends over 15 amino acids. CDR1 and CDR2 from the germline V gene are LGHNA and YSLEER. V shed 1 base and J shed 8 bases, with 12 bases lying between them.

V gene TRBV5-1 combines with J gene TRBJ2-7; 14 bases match TRBD2. V lost 3 bases, J lost 6 bases, and 11 bases stayed unmatched. The CDR3 sequence is 17 residues long. CDR1 SGHRS and CDR2 YFSETQ come from the germline V gene. The CDR3 DNA follows: TGCGCCAGCAGCTCCAAGACTAGCGGGAGGGCCCGTGCCGAGCAGTACTTC. Translated, it gives CASSSKTSGRARAEQYF. The complete variable domain, with remaining parts taken from reference TRBV5-1 and TRBJ2-7, reads KAGVTQTPRYLIKTRGQQVTLSCSPISGHRSVSWYQQTPGQGLQFLFEYFSETQRNKGNFPGRFSGRQFSNSRSEMNVSTLELGDSALYLCASSSKTSGRARAEQYFGPGTRLTVT.

There are a few counts of this clone. This chain joins TRBV6-4 and TRBJ2-3; D is ambiguous. V was shortened by 0 bases and J by 2 bases, with 3 bases between the two germline ends. The CDR3 sequence is 13 residues long. Germline V gene data show CDR1 as MRHNA and CDR2 as SNTAGT. The CDR3: CASSDSTTDTQYF. The DNA for the CDR3 is TGTGCCAGCAGTGACTCGACCACAGATACGCAGTATTTT.

The V call is TRBV9, the J call TRBJ1-2, with a possible D match to TRBD1 (5 bases). V was clipped by 4 bases and J by 4 bases, with 11 bases between them. Per germline, CDR1 SGDLS and CDR2 YYNGEE. The CDR3 runs to 13 residues. The CDR3 region is CASSLPGTYGYTF. Here the CDR3 DNA reads TGTGCCAGCAGCCTACCCGGGACCTATGGCTACACCTTC.

The rearrangement joins TRBV11-2 to TRBJ2-7, with D perhaps matching TRBD1 (5 bases). Germline CDR1 and CDR2: SGHAT and FQNNGV. This CDR3 is 14 amino acids long. Trimming left V 6 bases short and J 1 base short, with 13 bases between. The CDR3 here is CASSRDSISYEQYF. The CDR3 DNA reads TGTGCCAGCAGTCGAGACAGTATTTCCTACGAGCAGTACTTC.

The V call is TRBV15, the J call TRBJ2-2, with TRBD1 matching 9 bases. Germline V gene sequence: CDR1 LNHNV, CDR2 YYDKDF (reference sequence). There are 16 residues in the CDR3. V shed 2 bases and J 7 bases; nucleotides not matched to a gene: 8. The CDR3 is CATSRTGTGLGGELFF. The CDR3 DNA follows: TGTGCCACCAGCAGAACCGGGACAGGGTTAGGCGGGGAGCTGTTTTTT.

Here the CDR3 reads CASSLDRASYNEQFF. The DNA of the CDR3 is TGTGCCAGCAGCTTAGACCGGGCCTCCTACAATGAGCAGTTCTTC. The rearrangement uses TRBV13 and TRBJ2-1; unclear D gene. V was cut by 1 base and J by 0 bases, with 7 bases left in between. CDR1 and CDR2 from the germline V gene are PRHDT and FYEKMQ (reference sequence). The CDR3 is 15 amino acids. Filled out from reference TRBV13 and TRBJ2-1, the complete variable domain reads AAGVIQSPRHLIKEKRETATLKCYPIPRHDTVYWYQQGPGQDPQFLISFYEKMQSDKGSIPDRFSAQQFSDYHSELNMSSLELGDSALYFCASSLDRASYNEQFFGPGTRLTVL.

The chain carries TRBV10-2 and TRBJ1-1; 8 nucleotides agree with TRBD1. The CDR3 consists of 15 residues. Germline values: CDR1 WSHSY, CDR2 SAAADI. J was trimmed by 5 bases and V by 2 bases; bases with no gene match: 7. The CDR3 nucleotides are TGCGCCAGCAGTGAGCCCGACAGGGGAAGAACTGAAGCTTTCTTT. Translating gives CASSEPDRGRTEAFF.

The chain joins TRBV30 to TRBJ2-4; 7 bases map to TRBD1. The junction had 9 bases not matched to a gene; V was cut back by 4 bases and J by 9 bases. CDR1 GTSNPN and CDR2 SVGIG come from the germline V gene (reference sequence). This CDR3 has 13 amino acids. CDR3 coding DNA: TGTGCCTGGAACCGACAGGGCGAGGGCATTCAGTACTTC. Amino acids: CAWNRQGEGIQYF.

The V call is TRBV3-1 (or the pseudogene TRBV3-2), the J call TRBJ1-1, with D unresolved. Trimming removed 5 bases at V and 1 base at J, with 17 bases between. The CDR3 runs to 16 residues. From germline, CDR1 is LGHDT and CDR2 YNNKEL (reference sequence). CDR3 amino acids: CASSGVGNVPNTEAFF. DNA for the CDR3: TGTGCCAGCAGCGGAGTGGGTAACGTACCGAACACTGAAGCTTTCTTT.

The chain links TRBV7-9 to TRBJ1-1; 7 bases are a match to TRBD1. CDR3 length: 13 amino acids. Germline V gene lookup returns CDR1 SEHNR and CDR2 FQNEAQ (reference sequence). The trim removed 4 bases at V and 6 bases at J, leaving 5 bases unmatched. The CDR3 sequence: CASSSDRAAEAFF. As DNA, the CDR3 is TGTGCCAGCAGCTCCGACAGGGCCGCTGAAGCTTTCTTT.

The rearrangement uses TRBV7-2 and TRBJ2-1; 7 positions match TRBD2. The V gene end was trimmed by 2 bases and the J gene end by 3 bases; junction bases not matched to a gene: 7. The CDR3 spans 16 residues. Germline-derived CDR1 and CDR2 are SGHTA and FQGNSA. The CDR3 DNA sequence: TGTGCCAGCAGCTTATCCGTAGCGGGCGGCTACAATGAGCAGTTCTTC. It yields the protein CASSLSVAGGYNEQFF. The entire variable domain, with the rest obtained from reference TRBV7-2 and TRBJ2-1, is as follows: GAGVSQSPSNKVTEKGKDVELRCDPISGHTALYWYRQSLGQGLEFLIYFQGNSAPDKSGLPSDRFSAERTGGSVSTLTIQRTQQEDSAVYLCASSLSVAGGYNEQFFGPGTRLTVL.

This clone was counted a single time. The chain has TRBV30 and TRBJ2-5; no clear D gene. Germline CDR1 reads GTSNPN; CDR2 reads SVGIG (reference sequence). The CDR3 contains 14 residues. The germline V and J ends were trimmed by 0 bases and 1 base, with 9 bases remaining between them. The CDR3 reads CAWSVRAFQETQYF. CDR3 in DNA: TGTGCCTGGAGTGTAAGAGCCTTCCAAGAGACCCAGTACTTC. Based on the CDR3 plus reference TRBV30 and TRBJ2-5, the full variable domain is SQTIHQWPATLVQPVGSPLSLECTVEGTSNPNLYWYRQAAGRGLQLLFYSVGIGQISSEVPQNLSASRPQDRQFILSSKKLLLSDSGFYLCAWSVRAFQETQYFGPGTRLLVL.

The chain links TRBV3-1 (or the pseudogene TRBV3-2) to TRBJ2-7; D is possibly TRBD1 (5 bases). Germline V gene data show CDR1 as LGHDT and CDR2 as YNNKEL (reference sequence). V was cut by 3 bases and J by 7 bases, with 10 bases left in between. The CDR3 covers 12 residues. CDR3 sequence (DNA): TGTGCCAGCAGCCAGGGGCCCGGTGAGCAGTACTTC. This encodes CASSQGPGEQYF.

This clone occurred a few times. The chain is built from TRBV5-4 and TRBJ2-7; D is unresolved. Germline CDR1 reads SGHNT; CDR2 reads YYREEE (reference sequence). V dropped 3 bases and J dropped 0 bases, with 7 bases sitting between them. This CDR3 is built from 13 residues. CDR3 bases: TGTGCCAGCAGCTCAGAGGACTCCTACGAGCAGTACTTC. As protein: CASSSEDSYEQYF. Full variable domain (outside the CDR3, taken from reference TRBV5-4 and TRBJ2-7): ETGVTQSPTHLIKTRGQQVTLRCSSQSGHNTVSWYQQALGQGPQFIFQYYREEENGRGNFPPRFSGLQFPNYSSELNVNALELDDSALYLCASSSEDSYEQYFGPGTRLTVT.

The chain employs TRBV29-1 and TRBJ1-1; tentatively, D is TRBD1 (5 bases). The CDR3 is 15 amino acids. Germline CDR1 and CDR2: SQVTM and ANQGSEA. Trimming removed 4 bases at V and 0 bases at J, with 15 bases between. CDR3 amino acids: CSVAGRDDLNTEAFF. The DNA of the CDR3 is TGCAGCGTTGCGGGACGGGACGACTTGAACACTGAAGCTTTCTTT.

The rearrangement uses TRBV11-2 and TRBJ1-4; D not resolved. The germline V and J ends were trimmed by 5 bases and 12 bases, with 19 bases remaining between them. The germline V gene encodes CDR1 SGHAT and CDR2 FQNNGV. The CDR3 loop spans 14 amino acids. The CDR3 DNA reads as TGTGCCAGCAGCCGTACAGCGTTAAGCCCGGAACTGTTTTTT. This gives the protein CASSRTALSPELFF. Variable domain in full (rest from reference TRBV11-2 and TRBJ1-4): EAGVAQSPRYKIIEKRQSVAFWCNPISGHATLYWYQQILGQGPKLLIQFQNNGVVDDSQLPKDRFSAERLKGVDSTLKIQPAKLEDSAVYLCASSRTALSPELFFGSGTQLSVL.

Remarks on this clone: The sample carries other DNA sequences with the same CDR3. This chain connects TRBV5-1 to TRBJ1-5, with D unresolved. This CDR3 spans 14 amino acids. Germline V gene data show CDR1 as SGHRS and CDR2 as YFSETQ. V dropped 0 bases and J dropped 1 base, with 5 bases sitting between them. The CDR3 DNA is TGCGCCAGCAGCTTGGAAGGAAGCAATCAGCCCCAGCATTTT. Translation: CASSLEGSNQPQHF.

This chain joins TRBV19 and TRBJ1-1; D perhaps matches TRBD1 (5 bases). Germline V lookup: CDR1 LNHDA, CDR2 SQIVND (reference sequence). Trimming took 3 bases from V and 4 from J, leaving 12 bases between them. The CDR3 is 14 amino acids. CDR3 amino acids: CASSILDRSTEAFF. CDR3 nucleotides: TGTGCCAGTAGTATTCTCGACAGAAGCACTGAAGCTTTCTTT. The full variable domain, with the rest looked up from reference TRBV19 and TRBJ1-1, is DGGITQSPKYLFRKEGQNVTLSCEQNLNHDAMYWYRQDPGQGLRLIYYSQIVNDFQKGDIAEGYSVSREKKESFPLTVTSAQKNPTAFYLCASSILDRSTEAFFGQGTRLTVV.

Here the CDR3 reads CASSPDGAYEQYF. DNA for the CDR3: TGTGCCAGCAGTCCCGACGGGGCCTACGAGCAGTACTTC. The chain is built from TRBV6-5 and TRBJ2-7; possible D gene TRBD2, 5 bases. This CDR3 is 13 amino acids long. CDR1 and CDR2 (germline): MNHEY, SVGAGI. The V end was cut by 5 bases, the J end by 2 bases, with 10 bases between.

The chain links TRBV9 to TRBJ2-2; a possible D gene is TRBD2 (6 bases). V shed 3 bases and J shed 3 bases, with 12 bases lying between them. Germline V gene data show CDR1 as SGDLS and CDR2 as YYNGEE. The CDR3 loop spans 15 amino acids. CDR3 loop: CASSERRGDTGELFF. The CDR3 region has the DNA TGTGCCAGCAGCGAAAGGCGCGGGGACACCGGGGAGCTGTTTTTT.

V and J are TRBV3-1 (or the pseudogene TRBV3-2) and TRBJ1-2; D is unclear. V shed 1 base and J shed 10 bases, with 13 bases lying between them. The CDR3 is 13 amino acids. CDR1 is LGHDT, CDR2 YNNKEL, per germline (reference sequence). The CDR3 DNA follows: TGTGCCAGCAGCCAAGCTCCATTCCGGGTCTACACCTTC. As protein: CASSQAPFRVYTF.

The V and J genes are TRBV4-3 and TRBJ1-5, with TRBD1 matching over 7 bases. The ends lost 0 bases at V and 7 bases at J; junction bases unmatched: 9. The CDR3 runs to 16 residues. Looked up from germline, CDR1 is LGHNA and CDR2 is YSLEER. In DNA, the CDR3 is TGCGCCAGCAGCCAAGATTACCGACAGGGTGGACAGCCCCAGCATTTT. Translated, it gives CASSQDYRQGGQPQHF.

The chain recombines TRBV27 with TRBJ2-2, with D maybe TRBD1 (6 bases). Trimming shortened V by 3 bases and J by 0 bases, and 17 bases separated the two germline ends. Germline V gene sequence: CDR1 MNHEY, CDR2 SMNVEV (reference sequence). The CDR3 totals 18 residues. The CDR3 nucleotides are TGTGCCAGCAGTTTTGTGTCAGGGACATACGCGAACACCGGGGAGCTGTTTTTT. This gives the protein CASSFVSGTYANTGELFF.

The chain uses TRBV6-2 or TRBV6-3 and TRBJ2-3; perhaps TRBD1 as D (5 bases). The CDR3 has 16 amino acids. Trimming took 2 bases from V and 5 from J, leaving 17 bases between them. Germline V gives CDR1 MNHEY, CDR2 SVGEGT. CDR3: CASSYLTDSELDTQYF. For the CDR3, the DNA is TGTGCCAGCAGTTACCTGACAGACAGTGAATTAGATACGCAGTATTTT.

This CDR3 reads CAWDGSTNSPLHF. In DNA form, the CDR3 reads TGTGCCTGGGACGGGAGCACCAATTCACCCCTCCACTTT. This chain joins TRBV30 and TRBJ1-6; no reliable D call. The V end lost 5 bases, the J end lost 7 bases, and 12 bases lay between the germline ends. Germline V gives CDR1 GTSNPN, CDR2 SVGIG (reference sequence). The CDR3 consists of 13 residues.

The chain recombines TRBV28 with TRBJ2-1; D possibly uses TRBD1 or TRBD2 (5 bases each). From germline, CDR1 is MDHEN and CDR2 SYDVKM. The V gene lost 5 bases and the J gene lost 3 bases, with 20 bases spanning the gap. CDR3 length: 17 amino acids. CDR3 protein: CASSVLTMGPLYNEQFF. The CDR3 bases are TGTGCCAGCAGTGTATTAACAATGGGACCCCTCTACAATGAGCAGTTCTTC.